The rows below give T cell receptor beta chains drawn from one sample of a study of cytomegalovirus exposure and HLA in healthy donors. Repertoires were generated with immunoSEQ multiplex PCR, while TCRdb's copy carries only in-frame clones and drops some. The repertoire consists of 130,000 or so clones, with about 74% occurring once and the leading ten covering 0.8% to 0.95%. The sequenced sample consisted of PBMCs. These receptors were taken from a woman aged 60-75 years in good health and CMV-seronegative. The CDR3 runs from the conserved cysteine through the conserved F or W. Fields, in order: J gene, D gene, clone size, V gene, CDR3 protein, CDR3 DNA. D genes are given only for firm matches. Size values are once, few and many counts, or a class for expanded clones, and some rows have none.

>TRBJ1-6|-|-|TRBV7-2
CASSLARTSYNSPLHF
TGTGCCAGCAGCTTAGCGCGCACCTCCTATAATTCACCCCTCCACTTT
>TRBJ1-1|TRBD1|once|TRBV18
CASSPGQGDAEAFF
TGTGCCAGCTCACCCGGACAGGGGGACGCTGAAGCTTTCTTT
>TRBJ2-3|-|-|TRBV9
CASSVVSSVSTDTQYF
TGTGCCAGCAGCGTAGTCTCCAGCGTTAGCACAGATACGCAGTATTTT
>TRBJ2-3|-|-|TRBV6-5
CASSWDSGYTDTQYF
TGTGCCAGCAGTTGGGACTCGGGATACACAGATACGCAGTATTTT
>TRBJ2-1|-|once|TRBV5-4
CASSLGHGYNEQFF
TGTGCCAGCAGCTTGGGGCACGGGTACAATGAGCAGTTCTTC
>TRBJ2-5|TRBD1|-|TRBV7-8
CASRPDRGWETQYF
TGTGCCAGCAGACCCGACAGGGGGTGGGAGACCCAGTACTTC
>TRBJ2-2|-|-|TRBV7-2
CASSLGGRLSTGELFF
TGTGCCAGCAGCTTAGGAGGAAGGCTAAGTACCGGGGAGCTGTTTTTT
>TRBJ2-7|TRBD2|few|TRBV5-1
CASSPGTSGFIEQYF
TGCGCCAGCAGTCCCGGGACTAGCGGGTTTATTGAGCAGTACTTC
>TRBJ2-1|TRBD2|once|TRBV4-2
CASSPAGGRDNEQFF
TGTGCCAGCAGCCCTGCTGGCGGGAGGGACAATGAGCAGTTCTTC
>TRBJ2-5|TRBD2|-|TRBV10-3
CAISESSGREQYF
TGTGCCATCAGTGAGTCCTCCGGGAGGGAGCAGTACTTC
>TRBJ2-2|TRBD2|-|TRBV7-9
CASSSFSGRAGGELFF
TGTGCCAGCAGCTCATTTAGCGGGAGGGCCGGCGGGGAGCTGTTTTTT
>TRBJ1-2|-|-|TRBV6-1
CASSAYGNNNYGYTF
TGTGCCAGCAGTGCATACGGGAATAATAACTATGGCTACACCTTC
>TRBJ2-2|-|-|TRBV6-1
CASGLPSHTGELFF
TGTGCCAGCGGACTCCCCTCCCACACCGGGGAGCTGTTTTTT
>TRBJ2-1|TRBD2|-|TRBV4-1
CASSQTSGGVNEQFF
TGCGCCAGCAGCCAGACTAGCGGGGGAGTAAATGAGCAGTTCTTC
>TRBJ1-3|TRBD1|-|TRBV2
CASSDSRGAGNTIYF
TGTGCCAGCAGTGACTCCAGGGGGGCTGGAAACACCATATATTTT
>TRBJ1-1|-|-|TRBV5-1
CASSLAQGNTEAFF
TGCGCCAGCAGCTTGGCCCAGGGGAATACTGAAGCTTTCTTT
>TRBJ2-1|TRBD2|-|TRBV5-1
CASSLERGRASGRFEQFF
TGCGCCAGCAGCTTGGAAAGAGGGAGGGCTAGCGGGAGATTTGAGCAGTTCTTC
>TRBJ1-2|-|-|TRBV6-5
CASSYSGRSIYTF
TGTGCCAGCAGTTACTCGGGCAGAAGTATTTACACCTTC
>TRBJ2-7|TRBD2|-|TRBV18
CASSPGTSGLYEQYF
TGTGCCAGCTCACCAGGGACTAGCGGACTTTACGAGCAGTACTTC
>TRBJ1-5|TRBD1|once|TRBV28
CASSLIQGTSNQPQHF
TGTGCCAGCAGTTTAATACAGGGGACCAGCAATCAGCCCCAGCATTTT
>TRBJ2-1|-|-|TRBV5-1
CASSLSYEQFF
TGCGCCAGCAGCCTTTCGTATGAGCAGTTCTTC
>TRBJ2-3|-|-|TRBV23-1
CASDEGGTSTDTQYF
TGCGCCAGCGACGAGGGGGGGACTAGCACAGATACGCAGTATTTT
>TRBJ1-4|TRBD1|few|TRBV2
CASPGGQGEEKLFF
TGTGCCTCCCCGGGAGGACAGGGGGAAGAAAAACTGTTTTTT
>TRBJ2-7|TRBD2|-|TRBV4-1
CASSQDTLASTYEQYF
TGCGCCAGCAGCCAAGATACACTAGCGTCCACCTACGAGCAGTACTTC
>TRBJ2-1|-|-|TRBV11-2
CASSPIPGRYNEQFF
TGTGCCAGCAGCCCCATACCCGGGAGATACAATGAGCAGTTCTTC
>TRBJ2-5|-|-|TRBV11-3
CASSRSKGPGGTQYF
TGTGCCAGCAGCCGATCGAAGGGGCCAGGCGGGACCCAGTACTTC
>TRBJ2-1|TRBD2|-|TRBV10-1
CASSAGLAGNEQFF
TGCGCCAGCAGTGCGGGACTAGCGGGGAATGAGCAGTTCTTC
>TRBJ2-3|TRBD2|-|TRBV4-1
CASSRLAGESDTQYF
TGCGCCAGCAGCAGATTAGCGGGAGAATCAGATACGCAGTATTTT
>TRBJ1-1|-|few|TRBV9
CASSPRDRIDTEAFF
TGTGCCAGCAGCCCGAGAGACAGAATAGACACTGAAGCTTTCTTT
>TRBJ2-3|-|-|TRBV5-1
CASSLGSGTVVQYF
TGCGCCAGCAGCTTGGGGTCAGGTACGGTCGTGCAGTATTTT
>TRBJ2-3|TRBD2|once|TRBV27
CASVGGGWGLTDTQYF
TGTGCCAGCGTTGGGGGGGGATGGGGTTTAACAGATACGCAGTATTTT
>TRBJ2-7|TRBD1|few|TRBV13
CASSHRGSSYEQYF
TGTGCCAGCAGCCACAGGGGGAGCTCCTACGAGCAGTACTTC
>TRBJ2-1|-|once|TRBV5-1
CASSQGQSSYNEQFF
TGCGCCAGCAGTCAAGGACAGAGCTCCTACAATGAGCAGTTCTTC
>TRBJ2-7|-|-|TRBV6-1
CASSEALHPSYEQYF
TGTGCCAGCAGTGAAGCGTTGCATCCCTCCTACGAGCAGTACTTC
>TRBJ1-2|TRBD1|-|TRBV5-1
CASSGQGAANYGYTF
TGCGCCAGCAGCGGACAGGGGGCAGCTAACTATGGCTACACCTTC
>TRBJ2-1|TRBD2|few|TRBV7-9
CASSWGGLATNEQFF
TGTGCCAGCAGCTGGGGGGGACTAGCTACGAATGAGCAGTTCTTC
>TRBJ2-5|-|-|TRBV10-3
CAISAGLQETQYF
TGTGCCATCAGTGCAGGGCTCCAAGAGACCCAGTACTTC
>TRBJ2-7|TRBD2|few|TRBV29-1
CSVVLNLAGGSYEQYF
TGCAGCGTTGTATTAAATCTAGCGGGGGGCTCCTACGAGCAGTACTTC
>TRBJ1-2|-|-|TRBV5-6
CASSLASGANYGYTF
TGTGCCAGCAGCTTGGCTTCCGGAGCTAACTATGGCTACACCTTC
>TRBJ1-6|TRBD1|-|TRBV6-1
CVTTPPRGLGSPLHF
TGTGTCACAACCCCCCCCAGGGGGCTAGGTTCACCCCTCCACTTT
>TRBJ2-4|TRBD2|-|TRBV9
CASSVLAGEGDIQYF
TGTGCCAGCAGCGTACTAGCGGGAGAAGGGGACATTCAGTACTTC
>TRBJ2-5|TRBD2|-|TRBV9
CASSAHPRLASQETQYF
TGTGCCAGCAGCGCCCACCCGAGACTAGCCTCCCAAGAGACCCAGTACTTC
>TRBJ2-1|TRBD1|-|TRBV7-2
CASSTTGGGYEQFF
TGTGCCAGCAGCACGACAGGGGGCGGGTATGAGCAGTTCTTC
>TRBJ1-2|TRBD1|-|TRBV5-1
CASEPGQGTYGYTF
TGCGCCAGCGAACCGGGACAGGGGACCTATGGCTACACCTTC
>TRBJ1-5|TRBD1|-|TRBV6-1
CAGGDRGGNQPQHF
TGTGCCGGGGGAGACAGGGGGGGTAATCAGCCCCAGCATTTT
>TRBJ1-6|-|once|TRBV5-5
CASSQSPGSNSPLHF
TGTGCCAGCAGCCAATCGCCAGGGTCGAATTCACCCCTCCACTTT
>TRBJ2-1|-|-|TRBV30
CARARQAGEGFF
TGTGCCCGGGCTCGACAGGCCGGGGAGGGGTTCTTC
>TRBJ1-2|-|few|TRBV6-5
CASSYSRGSIGGYTF
TGTGCCAGCAGTTACTCGAGGGGGTCAATCGGGGGCTACACCTTC
>TRBJ1-4|TRBD1|-|TRBV5-1
CASSLATGVQRGKLFF
TGCGCCAGCAGCTTGGCAACAGGGGTCCAACGGGGGAAACTGTTTTTT
>TRBJ2-1|-|-|TRBV28
CASSLLVAEQFF
TGTGCCAGCAGTTTGTTGGTAGCTGAGCAGTTCTTC
>TRBJ1-2|TRBD1|-|TRBV29-1
CSVERQGASGYTF
TGCAGCGTTGAACGACAGGGGGCGTCTGGCTACACCTTC
>TRBJ1-5|-|-|TRBV28
CASRAGDQPQHF
TGTGCCAGCAGAGCGGGGGATCAGCCCCAGCATTTT